The 2 T cell receptor beta chains listed next were all sequenced from one sample in a study of blood T cell repertoires in COVID-19. Method: immunoSEQ multiplex PCR; TCRdb's copy keeps in-frame clones and lacks some. The repertoire has 200,000 or so clones, around 84% of them found once; the top ten carry approximately 5.1%. The sample consisted of peripheral blood. Receptors originate from a woman aged 55-75 years who had recovered from COVID-19.

V and J are TRBV2 and TRBJ2-2; D possibly corresponds to TRBD2 (5 bases). Trimming shortened V by 8 bases and J by 6 bases, and 16 bases separated the two germline ends. The CDR3 spans 14 residues. Germline V gene lookup returns CDR1 SNHLY and CDR2 FYNNEI. The chain's CDR3 is CASQLVRLAGELFF. In DNA, the CDR3 is TGTGCCAGCCAACTAGTTCGTCTTGCCGGGGAGCTGTTTTTT.

This clone was counted a few times. The CDR3 protein is CASSETGGLQHF. In nucleotides, the CDR3 is TGTGCCAGCAGCGAGACAGGAGGACTCCAGCATTTT. The chain uses TRBV2 and TRBJ1-5; possibly TRBD1 for D (6 bases). Germline-derived CDR1 and CDR2 are SNHLY and FYNNEI. The germline V and J ends were trimmed by 6 bases and 12 bases, with 15 bases remaining between them. This CDR3 has 12 amino acids.